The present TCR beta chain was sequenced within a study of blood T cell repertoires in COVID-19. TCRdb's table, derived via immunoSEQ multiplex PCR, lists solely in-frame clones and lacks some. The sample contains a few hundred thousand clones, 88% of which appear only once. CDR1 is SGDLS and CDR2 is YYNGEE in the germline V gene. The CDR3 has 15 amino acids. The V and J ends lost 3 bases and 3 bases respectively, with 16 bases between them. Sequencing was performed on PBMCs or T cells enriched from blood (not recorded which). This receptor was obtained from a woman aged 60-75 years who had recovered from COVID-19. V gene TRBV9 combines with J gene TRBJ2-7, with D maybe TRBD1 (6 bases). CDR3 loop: CASSGGGGANYEQYF. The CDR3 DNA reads TGTGCCAGCAGCGGAGGGGGTGGAGCAAACTACGAGCAGTACTTC. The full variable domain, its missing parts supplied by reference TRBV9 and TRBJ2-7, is DSGVTQTPKHLITATGQRVTLRCSPRSGDLSVYWYQQSLDQGLQFLIQYYNGEERAKGNILERFSAQQFPDLHSELNLSSLELGDSALYFCASSGGGGANYEQYFGPGTRLTVT.